The following is a TCR beta chain sequence with its context. The specificity of this receptor is unknown. No much larger clone exists at a distance of one base, and base qualities are not known. Participants in the prospective study were enrolled through a virtual design, were aged roughly 18 to 100 years, and lived in 24 United States geographic areas. In the prospective study, cohorts were assigned on the basis of participant-reported clinical history obtained from a screening survey and a study questionnaire. Each participant in the prospective study had whole blood, serum and a nasopharyngeal or oropharyngeal swab collected by mobile phlebotomists. Additional blood draws and questionnaires over an approximately two-month period could optionally be provided by prospective study participants. Before DNA extraction, prospective study blood samples were shipped either frozen or at room temperature.

Including the terminal cysteine and phenylalanine, the CDR3 comprises 12 residues. Just the 36-base CDR3 DNA is kept, in frame starting at base 1. V and J are truncated by 5 bases and 4 bases respectively, leaving an intervening sequence of 8 bases. The germline V gene encodes CDR1 LNHDA and CDR2 SQIVND (reference sequence). The source of the sample is a study of blood T cell repertoires in COVID-19 (dated by TCRdb to 2018 to 2021). For the wider study: Samples from collaborators originated in the United States, Italy and Spain and spanned both the acute and convalescent phases of COVID-19. Where available, HLA class I and class II types were taken from metadata supplied by the sample provider and were not determined by assay-based typing. Nearly every sample came with metadata listing a de-identified subject ID, COVID-19 status, age in years and sex. The samples were drawn from the first 160 participants of the ongoing ImmuneRACE study and from over a thousand subjects provided by 6 global collaborators. The prospective study material was composed of cDNA or gDNA derived from T cells, B-cell-depleted T cells, or PBMCs. The repertoires were made available in a free public database intended to serve as a resource for research on the immune response to SARS-CoV-2. The dataset comprised deeply sampled blood TCRbeta repertoires from subjects exposed to, actively infected with, or recovered from COVID-19. General findings and caveats noted by the study authors: The amount of clinical and demographic metadata varied by source and participant and was provided uncurated.

TCRbeta CDR3 regions were amplified from genomic DNA using the immunoSEQ Assay, a bias-controlled multiplex PCR. As for how the authors treated the data: Within the assay, amplification of reference gene primers was used to estimate how many nucleated cells each sample contained. Sequence reads were collapsed and filtered to measure the absolute abundance of every unique TCRbeta CDR3 rearrangement. Productive Simpson clonality was computed per sample as the square root of Simpson's diversity index over productive rearrangements. This immuneACCESS table, as held by TCRdb, lists in-frame sequences with V and J called but not all clones. Of the missing ones, under half trace to an unresolved V gene in checked studies; the others have no known cause. V, J and clone size derive from that table, while D and trimming were established from the DNA sequence. The sample table lists 270,000 or so clones, more than 70% of them with a count of one. Approximately 1.2% of the sample is held by the ten biggest clonotypes.

Sequencing input: PBMCs or T cells enriched from blood (not recorded which). The sequence joins TRBV19 to TRBJ1-2, with the D segment identity uncertain. This sequence originates from a woman aged 40-49 years with acute COVID-19. The CDR3 has the sequence CASSVGIYGYTF. DNA sequence: TGTGCCAGTAGTGTCGGTATCTATGGCTACACCTTC.